These 14 T cell receptor beta chains came from one sample sequenced in a study of blood T cell repertoires in COVID-19. Data came from immunoSEQ multiplex PCR; TCRdb stores just in-frame clones and leaves some out. The sample holds 170,000 or so clones, 80% to 90% seen once. Sequencing used peripheral blood. These receptor sequences come from a woman aged 65 to 85 with COVID-19, enrolled during active disease.

In regard to this clone: The same CDR3 is also encoded by other DNA sequences in this sample. This chain uses TRBV7-3 with TRBJ2-1; TRBD2 agrees at 11 bases. The CDR3 length is 14 residues. Germline V gives CDR1 SGHTA, CDR2 FQGTGA. With 5 bases clipped from V and 7 bases from J, the junction kept 4 bases outside the gene matches. The CDR3 loop is CASSLSGRANEQFF. Written as DNA, the CDR3 is TGTGCCAGCAGCCTTAGCGGGAGGGCGAATGAGCAGTTCTTC.

This chain uses TRBV19 with TRBJ2-7, with 8 bases identical to TRBD1. Trimming removed 4 bases from V and 2 bases from J; junction bases left unmatched: 4. CDR3 length equals 14 residues. CDR1 is LNHDA and CDR2 is SQIVND in the germline V gene (reference sequence). The CDR3 DNA reads as TGTGCCAGTAGTACCAGCAGGGGGCCCTACGAGCAGTACTTC. Translated: CASSTSRGPYEQYF.

V and J are TRBV7-3 and TRBJ2-7; tentatively, D is TRBD2 (6 bases). V was cut by 1 base and J by 6 bases, with 10 bases left in between. The germline V gene encodes CDR1 SGHTA and CDR2 FQGTGA. The CDR3 extends over 13 amino acids. The CDR3 loop reads CASSLKIGGEQYF. Here the CDR3 DNA reads TGTGCCAGCAGCTTAAAGATCGGGGGCGAGCAGTACTTC.

The chain combines TRBV6-4 with TRBJ2-6; D gene ambiguous. The germline V gene has CDR1 MRHNA and CDR2 SNTAGT. This CDR3 is built from 14 residues. Trimming removed 4 bases at V and 2 bases at J, with 6 bases between. DNA of the CDR3: TGTGCCAGCAGTGGTCAGGCTGGGGCCAACGTCCTGACTTTC. It specifies CASSGQAGANVLTF.

The rearrangement uses TRBV18 and TRBJ2-7, with D possibly TRBD2 on 5 matching bases. The germline V gene has CDR1 KGHSH and CDR2 LQKENI. V was pared by 6 bases and J by 7 bases, with 13 bases between. The CDR3 has 12 residues. This CDR3 is CASSPTEEEQYF. As DNA, the CDR3 is TGTGCCAGCTCGCCCACGGAGGAAGAGCAGTACTTC.

The chain recombines TRBV28 with TRBJ1-1; no clear D gene. This CDR3 has 13 amino acids. Between the trimmed V and J ends, which lost 5 bases and 1 base, there was a span of 8 bases. The germline CDR1 and CDR2 sequences are MDHEN and SYDVKM. This CDR3 is CASSTSPNTEAFF. The CDR3 DNA reads as TGTGCCAGCAGTACATCACCGAACACTGAAGCTTTCTTT.

The V and J genes are TRBV2 and TRBJ2-4; D possibly corresponds to TRBD1 (6 bases). The V gene lost 4 bases and the J gene lost 8 bases, with 12 bases spanning the gap. Germline CDR1 reads SNHLY; CDR2 reads FYNNEI. The CDR3 extends over 13 amino acids. The CDR3 loop is CASSGDQGHIQYF. In DNA, the CDR3 is TGTGCCAGCAGTGGGGATCAGGGGCACATTCAGTACTTC.

The chain recombines TRBV7-2 with TRBJ2-7; weak D call: TRBD1 (5 bases). The V gene's germline CDR1 is SGHTA and CDR2 FQGNSA. V lost 0 bases and J 5 bases, leaving 14 bases between the germline ends. The CDR3 is 15 residues long. CDR3 in DNA: TGTGCCAGCAGCTTAGCCCCAGGGTTAGGGGACGAGCAGTACTTC. It is translated as CASSLAPGLGDEQYF.

This chain uses TRBV4-1 with TRBJ1-2, with TRBD1 as a possible D gene (5 bases). Germline V gene data show CDR1 as MGHRA and CDR2 as YSYEKL. Trimming left V 3 bases short and J 8 bases short, with 19 bases between. The length of the CDR3 is 15 residues. The CDR3 region is CASSHRDEDYVGYTF. The CDR3 DNA is TGCGCCAGCAGCCACCGGGACGAGGACTATGTGGGCTACACCTTC.

This clone is a singleton in its sample. The chain couples TRBV11-3 to TRBJ2-3, with D tentatively TRBD2 (6 bases). Trimming stripped 4 bases from V and 5 bases from J, with 13 bases between. Germline V gives CDR1 SGHNT, CDR2 YENEEA. The CDR3 is 14 amino acids. CDR3 in amino acids: CASSSSLEGDTQYF. The CDR3 DNA reads TGTGCCAGCAGCTCTTCACTGGAGGGAGATACGCAGTATTTT.

V usage is TRBV7-2 and J usage is TRBJ1-2, with 11 bases lining up with TRBD1. V trimming: 6 bases; J trimming: 3 bases; junction bases outside the gene matches: 6. The CDR3 length is 15 residues. Germline assignment: CDR1 SGHTA and CDR2 FQGNSA. The CDR3 DNA reads as TGTGCCAGCAGGGGGACAGGGGGAAGGTACTATGGCTACACCTTC. This gives the protein CASRGTGGRYYGYTF. Full variable domain (missing parts from reference TRBV7-2 and TRBJ1-2): GAGVSQSPSNKVTEKGKDVELRCDPISGHTALYWYRQSLGQGLEFLIYFQGNSAPDKSGLPSDRFSAERTGGSVSTLTIQRTQQEDSAVYLCASRGTGGRYYGYTFGSGTRLTVV.

V usage is TRBV7-2 and J usage is TRBJ1-6, with D possibly matching TRBD1 (6 bases). V lost 1 base and J 2 bases, leaving 6 bases between the germline ends. The CDR3 is 15 residues long. Germline loops: CDR1 SGHTA, CDR2 FQGNSA. CDR3 bases: TGTGCCAGCAGCTTAGGGGGGCCCTATAATTCACCCCTCCACTTT. This encodes CASSLGGPYNSPLHF.

This clone was found once. The V gene is TRBV6-6, the J gene TRBJ2-1; maybe TRBD2 (5 bases). Trimming left V 8 bases short and J 3 bases short, with 17 bases between. This CDR3 is built from 15 residues. Germline lookup yields CDR1 MNHNY and CDR2 SVGAGI (reference sequence). The CDR3 reads CASYPGTRVYNEQFF. The CDR3 DNA reads as TGTGCCAGCTATCCGGGAACTCGTGTCTACAATGAGCAGTTCTTC.

This clone was seen only a few times. A read error may produce the germline difference seen at one junction end. The chain is built from TRBV25-1 and TRBJ1-4; 7 bases line up with TRBD1. The germline CDR1 and CDR2 sequences are MGHDK and SYGVNS. CDR3 length equals 14 residues. CDR3 sequence: CASKGDRTKGAEGF. The CDR3, as DNA: TGTGCCAGCAAGGGCGACAGGACAAAGGGGGCAGAGGGCTTT. The whole variable domain, remainder taken from reference TRBV25-1 and TRBJ1-4, is EADIYQTPRYLVIGTGKKITLECSQTMGHDKMYWYQQDPGMELHLIHYSYGVNSTEKGDLSSESTVSRIRTEHFPLTLESARPSHTSQYLCASKGDRTKGAEGFGSGTQLSVL.